The entry below gives a single T cell receptor (beta chain) sequence along with its context. Its specificity is unknown. The CDR3 consists of 13 residues. V was pared by 3 bases and J by 6 bases, with 1 base of the junction left unmatched. CDR1 is SGHTA and CDR2 is FQGNSA in the germline V gene. 60 Vbeta and 13 Jbeta primers were used in PCR. Libraries were prepared by immunoSEQ multiplex PCR; TCRdb keeps only in-frame clonotypes and omits some of them. This sample carries about 170,000 clones, roughly 78% of them seen once, and the ten largest clones take 1%. Donors showed nominal health when sampled, although they likely had unrecorded immune exposures. These data belong to a study of cytomegalovirus exposure and HLA in healthy donors. Study-wide results and caveats: The study designated fewer than 200 TCR beta chains cytomegalovirus-associated. Later analysis reportedly placed an Asian-associated ancestry cluster below the roughly 700-donor mean in N-insertions.

The receptor was isolated from a woman between 50 and 59 years old in good health and CMV-seropositive. The chain joins TRBV7-2 to TRBJ1-5, with 8 bases fitting TRBD1. Material: PBMCs. CDR3 in amino acids: CASSFTGGQPQHF. CDR3 sequence (DNA): TGTGCCAGCAGCTTTACAGGGGGTCAGCCCCAGCATTTT. The full variable domain, with the rest looked up from reference TRBV7-2 and TRBJ1-5, is GAGVSQSPSNKVTEKGKDVELRCDPISGHTALYWYRQSLGQGLEFLIYFQGNSAPDKSGLPSDRFSAERTGGSVSTLTIQRTQQEDSAVYLCASSFTGGQPQHFGDGTRLSIL.